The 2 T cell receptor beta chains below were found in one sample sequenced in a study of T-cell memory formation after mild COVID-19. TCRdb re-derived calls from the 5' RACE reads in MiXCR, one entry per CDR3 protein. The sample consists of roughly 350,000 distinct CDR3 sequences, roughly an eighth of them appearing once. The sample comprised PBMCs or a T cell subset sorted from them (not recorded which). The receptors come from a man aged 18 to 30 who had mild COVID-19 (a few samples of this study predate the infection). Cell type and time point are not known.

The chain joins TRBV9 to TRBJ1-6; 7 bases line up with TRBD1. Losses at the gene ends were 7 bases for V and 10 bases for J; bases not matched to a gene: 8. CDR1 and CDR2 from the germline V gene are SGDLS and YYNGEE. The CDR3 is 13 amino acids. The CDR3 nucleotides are TGTGCCAGCTCCAACAGGGGCGACTCACCCCTCCACTTT. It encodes CASSNRGDSPLHF.

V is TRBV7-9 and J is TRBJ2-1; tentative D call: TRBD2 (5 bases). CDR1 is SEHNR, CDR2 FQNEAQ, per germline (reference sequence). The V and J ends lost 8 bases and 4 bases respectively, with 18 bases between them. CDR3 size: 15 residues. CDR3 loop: CASVPLRVGYNEQFF. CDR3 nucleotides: TGTGCCAGCGTCCCGCTGAGGGTGGGGTACAATGAGCAGTTCTTC.